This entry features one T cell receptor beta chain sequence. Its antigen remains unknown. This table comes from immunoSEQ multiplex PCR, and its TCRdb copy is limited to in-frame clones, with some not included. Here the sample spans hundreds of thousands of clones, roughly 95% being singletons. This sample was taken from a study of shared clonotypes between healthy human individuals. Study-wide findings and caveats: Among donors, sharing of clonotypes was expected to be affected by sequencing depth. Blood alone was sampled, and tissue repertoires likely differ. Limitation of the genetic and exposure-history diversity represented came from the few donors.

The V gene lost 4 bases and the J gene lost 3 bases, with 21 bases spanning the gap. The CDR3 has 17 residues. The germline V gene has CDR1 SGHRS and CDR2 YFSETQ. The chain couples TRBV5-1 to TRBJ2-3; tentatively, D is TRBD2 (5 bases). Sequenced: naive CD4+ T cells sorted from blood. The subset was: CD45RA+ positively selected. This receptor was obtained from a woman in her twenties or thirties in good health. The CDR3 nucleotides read TGCGCCAGCAGCCTGACGAGCGGAACGTTAGAAACAGATACGCAGTATTTT. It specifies CASSLTSGTLETDTQYF.